The 2 T cell receptor beta chains below all came from one sample that was sequenced in a study of T cell responses to AZD1222 COVID-19 vaccine. Repertoires were generated with immunoSEQ multiplex PCR, while TCRdb's copy carries only in-frame clones and drops some. This sample has 85,000 to 130,000 clones; about 87% occur once, and the top ten carry over 6.5%. Sequencing used peripheral blood, obtained on day 0 of AZD1222 vaccination. These receptors were taken from an adult in good health.

The chain has TRBV5-5 and TRBJ1-3; D gene uncertain. Per germline, CDR1 SGHKS and CDR2 YYEKEE (reference sequence). The germline V and J ends were trimmed by 4 bases and 2 bases, with 13 bases remaining between them. This CDR3 comprises 15 residues. CDR3 DNA sequence: TGTGCCAGCAGCCGTGGGCCGGACCCTGGAAACACCATATATTTT. This sequence encodes CASSRGPDPGNTIYF.

V and J are TRBV3-1 (or the pseudogene TRBV3-2) and TRBJ1-6; D gene unclear. Germline CDR1 is LGHDT and CDR2 is YNNKEL (reference sequence). The V gene lost 4 bases and the J gene lost 4 bases, with 14 bases spanning the gap. The CDR3 loop spans 16 amino acids. DNA for the CDR3: TGTGCCAGCAGCCCCATGGGAGCAGAGTATAATTCACCCCTCCACTTT. Its translation: CASSPMGAEYNSPLHF.